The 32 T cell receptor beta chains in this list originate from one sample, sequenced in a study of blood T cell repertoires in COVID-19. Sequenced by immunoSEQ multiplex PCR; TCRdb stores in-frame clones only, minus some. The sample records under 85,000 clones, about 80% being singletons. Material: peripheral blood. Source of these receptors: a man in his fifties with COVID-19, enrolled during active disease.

As DNA, the CDR3 is TGTGCCAGCAGCTTAGTGGCAGGGATCAACGAGCAGTACTTC. Its protein product is CASSLVAGINEQYF. The J gene is TRBJ2-7, the V gene TRBV7-2; D may be TRBD1 (5 bases). The CDR3 has 14 amino acids. Trimming shortened V by 1 base and J by 5 bases, and 12 bases separated the two germline ends. The germline CDR1 and CDR2 sequences are SGHTA and FQGNSA.

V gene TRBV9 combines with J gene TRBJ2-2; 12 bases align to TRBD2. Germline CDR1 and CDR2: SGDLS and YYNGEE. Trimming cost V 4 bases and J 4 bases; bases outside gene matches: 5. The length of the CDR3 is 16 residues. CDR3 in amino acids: CASSHPSGGGTGELFF. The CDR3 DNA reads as TGTGCCAGCAGCCATCCTAGCGGGGGGGGCACCGGGGAGCTGTTTTTT.

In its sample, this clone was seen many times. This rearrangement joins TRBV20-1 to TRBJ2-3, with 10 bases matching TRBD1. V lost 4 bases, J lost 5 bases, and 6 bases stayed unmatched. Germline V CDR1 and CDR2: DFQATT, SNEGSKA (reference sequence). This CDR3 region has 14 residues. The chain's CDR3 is CSANDRGHVDTQYF. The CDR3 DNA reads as TGCAGTGCTAATGACAGGGGGCACGTAGATACGCAGTATTTT.

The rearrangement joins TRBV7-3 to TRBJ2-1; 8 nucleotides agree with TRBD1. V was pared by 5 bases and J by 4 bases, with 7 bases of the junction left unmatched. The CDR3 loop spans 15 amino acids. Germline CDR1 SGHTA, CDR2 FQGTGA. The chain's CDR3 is CASSQTGQEYNEQFF. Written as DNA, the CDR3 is TGTGCCAGCAGCCAAACGGGACAGGAATACAATGAGCAGTTCTTC. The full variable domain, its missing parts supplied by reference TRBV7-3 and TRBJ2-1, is GAGVSQTPSNKVTEKGKYVELRCDPISGHTALYWYRQSLGQGPEFLIYFQGTGAADDSGLPNDRFFAVRPEGSVSTLKIQRTERGDSAVYLCASSQTGQEYNEQFFGPGTRLTVL.

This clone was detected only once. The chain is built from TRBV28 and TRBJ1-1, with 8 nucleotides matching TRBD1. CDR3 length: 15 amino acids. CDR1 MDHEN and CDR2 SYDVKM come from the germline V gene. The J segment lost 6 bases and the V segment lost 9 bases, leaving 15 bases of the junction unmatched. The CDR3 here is CARTTIRGPRAEAFF. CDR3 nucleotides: TGTGCCAGAACGACCATCAGGGGGCCGAGGGCTGAAGCTTTCTTT. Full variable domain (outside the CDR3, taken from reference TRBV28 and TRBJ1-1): DVKVTQSSRYLVKRTGEKVFLECVQDMDHENMFWYRQDPGLGLRLIYFSYDVKMKEKGDIPEGYSVSREKKERFSLILESASTNQTSMYLCARTTIRGPRAEAFFGQGTRLTVV.

CDR3 sequence (DNA): TGTGCCAGCAGCTTTATCTCTAGCGGGGAAGAGACCCAGTACTTC. This encodes CASSFISSGEETQYF. J is TRBJ2-5 and V is TRBV7-9; 9 positions match TRBD2. From germline, CDR1 is SEHNR and CDR2 FQNEAQ (reference sequence). The CDR3 is 15 residues long. The V gene end was trimmed by 3 bases and the J gene end by 3 bases; junction bases not matched to a gene: 5.

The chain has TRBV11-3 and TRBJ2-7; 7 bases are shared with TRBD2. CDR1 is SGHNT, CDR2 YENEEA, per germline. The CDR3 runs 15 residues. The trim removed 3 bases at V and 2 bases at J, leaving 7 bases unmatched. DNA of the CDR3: TGTGCCAGCAGCTTGGCGGGGGATCAAACCTACGAGCAGTACTTC. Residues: CASSLAGDQTYEQYF.

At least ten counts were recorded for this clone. CDR3 coding DNA: TGTGCCAGCAGCTTACTAGCGGGGGGAAGCACAGATACGCAGTATTTT. Its protein is CASSLLAGGSTDTQYF. J is TRBJ2-3 and V is TRBV5-6; TRBD2 matches at 12 bases. Per germline, CDR1 SGHDT and CDR2 YYEEEE. The CDR3 length is 16 residues. The junction had 1 base not matched to a gene; V was cut back by 2 bases and J by 0 bases.

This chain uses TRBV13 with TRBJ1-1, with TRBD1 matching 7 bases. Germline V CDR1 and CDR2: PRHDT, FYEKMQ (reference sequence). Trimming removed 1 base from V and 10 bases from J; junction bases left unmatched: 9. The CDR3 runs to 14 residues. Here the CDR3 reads CASSLVTGEMGAFF. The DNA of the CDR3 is TGTGCCAGCAGCTTAGTTACAGGGGAGATGGGAGCTTTCTTT. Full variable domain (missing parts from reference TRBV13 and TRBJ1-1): AAGVIQSPRHLIKEKRETATLKCYPIPRHDTVYWYQQGPGQDPQFLISFYEKMQSDKGSIPDRFSAQQFSDYHSELNMSSLELGDSALYFCASSLVTGEMGAFFGQGTRLTVV.

The CDR3 DNA reads TGTGCCAGTAGTATACAAGGGGCAAACACTGAAGCTTTCTTT. Residues: CASSIQGANTEAFF. V and J are TRBV19 and TRBJ1-1; D might be TRBD1 (5 bases). V lost 2 bases and J lost 2, with 9 bases in between. This CDR3 region has 14 residues. Germline CDR1 is LNHDA and CDR2 is SQIVND (reference sequence).

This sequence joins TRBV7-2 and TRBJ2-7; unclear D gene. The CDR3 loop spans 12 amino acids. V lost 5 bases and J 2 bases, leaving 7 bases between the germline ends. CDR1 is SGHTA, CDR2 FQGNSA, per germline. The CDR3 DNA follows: TGTGCCAGCAGCGGGCAAACCTACGAGCAGTACTTC. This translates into CASSGQTYEQYF. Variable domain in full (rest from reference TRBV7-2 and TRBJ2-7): GAGVSQSPSNKVTEKGKDVELRCDPISGHTALYWYRQSLGQGLEFLIYFQGNSAPDKSGLPSDRFSAERTGGSVSTLTIQRTQQEDSAVYLCASSGQTYEQYFGPGTRLTVT.

CDR3 DNA: TGCAGCGTTGGTGAGGTCTCCTACGAGCAGTACTTC. Translation gives CSVGEVSYEQYF. The V and J genes are TRBV29-1 and TRBJ2-7; no definite D call. Trimming pared 4 bases from V and 0 bases from J, leaving 7 bases between. This CDR3 has 12 amino acids. The V gene's germline CDR1 is SQVTM and CDR2 ANQGSEA.

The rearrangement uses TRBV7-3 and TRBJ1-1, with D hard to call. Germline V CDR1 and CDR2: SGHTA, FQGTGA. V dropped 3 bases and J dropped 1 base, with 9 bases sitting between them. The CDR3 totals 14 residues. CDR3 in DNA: TGTGCCAGCAGCTTGGGAGGATCGAACACTGAAGCTTTCTTT. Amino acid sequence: CASSLGGSNTEAFF.

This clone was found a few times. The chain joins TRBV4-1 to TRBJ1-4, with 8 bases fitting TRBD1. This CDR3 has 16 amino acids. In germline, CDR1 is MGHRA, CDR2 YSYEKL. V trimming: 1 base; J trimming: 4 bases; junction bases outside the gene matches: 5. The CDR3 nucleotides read TGCGCCAGCAGCCAAGGGACAGGGATAAATAATGAAAAACTGTTTTTT. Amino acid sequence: CASSQGTGINNEKLFF.

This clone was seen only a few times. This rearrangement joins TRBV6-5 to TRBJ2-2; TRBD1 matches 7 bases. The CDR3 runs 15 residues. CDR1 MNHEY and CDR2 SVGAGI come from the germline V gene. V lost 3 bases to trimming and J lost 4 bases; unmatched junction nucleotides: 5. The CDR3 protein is CASSYNRQGTGELFF. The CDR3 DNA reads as TGTGCCAGCAGTTATAACCGACAGGGCACCGGGGAGCTGTTTTTT.

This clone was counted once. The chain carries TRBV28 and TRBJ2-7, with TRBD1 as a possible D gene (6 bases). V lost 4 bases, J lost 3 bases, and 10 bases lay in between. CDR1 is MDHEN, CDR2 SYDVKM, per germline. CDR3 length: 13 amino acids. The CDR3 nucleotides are TGTGCCAGCAGTTCTGGACAGAACTACGAGCAGTACTTC. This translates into CASSSGQNYEQYF.

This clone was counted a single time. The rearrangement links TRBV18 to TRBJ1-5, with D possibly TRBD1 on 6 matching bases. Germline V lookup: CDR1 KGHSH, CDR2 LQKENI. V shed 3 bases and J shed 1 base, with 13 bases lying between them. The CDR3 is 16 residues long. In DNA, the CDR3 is TGTGCCAGCTCACCGGTCAGGGGTTGGAGCAATCAGCCCCAGCATTTT. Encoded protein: CASSPVRGWSNQPQHF.

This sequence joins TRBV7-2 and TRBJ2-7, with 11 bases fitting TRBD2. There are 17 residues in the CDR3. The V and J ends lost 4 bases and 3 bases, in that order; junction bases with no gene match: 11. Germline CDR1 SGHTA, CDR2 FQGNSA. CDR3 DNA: TGTGCCAGCAGCTCCGGGCGACTAGCGGGGAGAAACTACGAGCAGTACTTC. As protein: CASSSGRLAGRNYEQYF.

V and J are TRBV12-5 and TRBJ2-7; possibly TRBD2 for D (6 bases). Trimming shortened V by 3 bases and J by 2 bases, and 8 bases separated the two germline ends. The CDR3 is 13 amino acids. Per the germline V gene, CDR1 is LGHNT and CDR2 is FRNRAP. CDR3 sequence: CASGFRRAYEQYF. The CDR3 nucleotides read TGTGCTAGTGGTTTCCGGAGGGCCTACGAGCAGTACTTC.

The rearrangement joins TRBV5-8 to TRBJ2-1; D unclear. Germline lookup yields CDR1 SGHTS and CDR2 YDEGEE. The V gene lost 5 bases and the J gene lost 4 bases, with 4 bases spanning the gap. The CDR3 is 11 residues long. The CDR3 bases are TGTGCCAGCAGTCCTTACAATGAGCAGTTCTTC. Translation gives CASSPYNEQFF.

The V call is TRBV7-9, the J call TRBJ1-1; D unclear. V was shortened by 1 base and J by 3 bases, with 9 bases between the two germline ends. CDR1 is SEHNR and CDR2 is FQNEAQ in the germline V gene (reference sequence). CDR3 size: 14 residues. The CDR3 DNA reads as TGTGCCAGCAGCTTAGGTATGGGAGACACTGAAGCTTTCTTT. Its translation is CASSLGMGDTEAFF.

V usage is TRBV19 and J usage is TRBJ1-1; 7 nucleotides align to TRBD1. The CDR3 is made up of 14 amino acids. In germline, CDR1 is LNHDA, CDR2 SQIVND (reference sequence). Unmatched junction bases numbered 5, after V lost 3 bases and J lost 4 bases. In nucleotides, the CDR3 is TGTGCCAGTAGTATCTCGAGGGGGCCCACTGAAGCTTTCTTT. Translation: CASSISRGPTEAFF.

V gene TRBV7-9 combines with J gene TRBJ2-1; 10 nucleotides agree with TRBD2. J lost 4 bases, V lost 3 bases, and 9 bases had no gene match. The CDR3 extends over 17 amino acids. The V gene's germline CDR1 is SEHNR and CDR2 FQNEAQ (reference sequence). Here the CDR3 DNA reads TGTGCCAGCAGCTTTAGCCAAACTAGCGGGGCGTACAATGAGCAGTTCTTC. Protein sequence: CASSFSQTSGAYNEQFF. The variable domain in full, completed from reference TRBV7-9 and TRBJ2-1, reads DTGVSQNPRHKITKRGQNVTFRCDPISEHNRLYWYRQTLGQGPEFLTYFQNEAQLEKSRLLSDRFSAERPKGSFSTLEIQRTEQGDSAMYLCASSFSQTSGAYNEQFFGPGTRLTVL.

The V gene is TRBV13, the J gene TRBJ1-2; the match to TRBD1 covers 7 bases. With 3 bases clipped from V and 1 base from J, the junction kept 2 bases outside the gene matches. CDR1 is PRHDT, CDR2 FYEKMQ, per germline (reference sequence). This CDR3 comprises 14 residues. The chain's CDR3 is CASSFAGGNYGYTF. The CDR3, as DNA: TGTGCCAGCAGCTTCGCAGGGGGTAACTATGGCTACACCTTC. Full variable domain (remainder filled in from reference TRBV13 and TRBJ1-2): AAGVIQSPRHLIKEKRETATLKCYPIPRHDTVYWYQQGPGQDPQFLISFYEKMQSDKGSIPDRFSAQQFSDYHSELNMSSLELGDSALYFCASSFAGGNYGYTFGSGTRLTVV.

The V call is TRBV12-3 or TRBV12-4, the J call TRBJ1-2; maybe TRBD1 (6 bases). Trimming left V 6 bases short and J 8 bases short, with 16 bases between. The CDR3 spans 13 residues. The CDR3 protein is CASSFDRTQGYTF. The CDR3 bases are TGTGCCAGCAGCTTCGACAGGACCCAAGGCTACACCTTC.

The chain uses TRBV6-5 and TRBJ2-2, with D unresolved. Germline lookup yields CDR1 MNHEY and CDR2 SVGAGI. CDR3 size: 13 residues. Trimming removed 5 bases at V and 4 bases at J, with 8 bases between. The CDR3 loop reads CASSTELTGELFF. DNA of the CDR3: TGTGCCAGCAGTACAGAGCTCACCGGGGAGCTGTTTTTT.

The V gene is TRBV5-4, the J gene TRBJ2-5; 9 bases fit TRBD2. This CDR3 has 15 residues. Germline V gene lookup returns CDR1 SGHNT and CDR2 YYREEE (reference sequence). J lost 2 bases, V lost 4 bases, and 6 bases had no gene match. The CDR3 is CASSLQTSGQETQYF. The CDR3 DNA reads TGTGCCAGCAGCCTGCAGACTAGCGGACAAGAGACCCAGTACTTC.

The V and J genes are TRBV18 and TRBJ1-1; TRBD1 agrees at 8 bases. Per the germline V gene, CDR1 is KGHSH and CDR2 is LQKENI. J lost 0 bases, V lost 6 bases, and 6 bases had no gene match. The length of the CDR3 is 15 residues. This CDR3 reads CASSLQGALNTEAFF. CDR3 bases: TGTGCCAGCTCGCTGCAGGGGGCCTTGAACACTGAAGCTTTCTTT. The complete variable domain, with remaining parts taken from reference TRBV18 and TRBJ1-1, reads NAGVMQNPRHLVRRRGQEARLRCSPMKGHSHVYWYRQLPEEGLKFMVYLQKENIIDESGMPKERFSAEFPKEGPSILRIQQVVRGDSAAYFCASSLQGALNTEAFFGQGTRLTVV.

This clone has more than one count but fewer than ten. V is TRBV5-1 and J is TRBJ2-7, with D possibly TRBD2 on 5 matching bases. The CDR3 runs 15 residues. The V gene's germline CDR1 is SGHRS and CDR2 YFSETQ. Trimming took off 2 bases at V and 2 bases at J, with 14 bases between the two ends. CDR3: CASSFNGVSPYEQYF. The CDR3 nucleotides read TGCGCCAGCAGCTTCAACGGGGTTAGTCCCTACGAGCAGTACTTC.

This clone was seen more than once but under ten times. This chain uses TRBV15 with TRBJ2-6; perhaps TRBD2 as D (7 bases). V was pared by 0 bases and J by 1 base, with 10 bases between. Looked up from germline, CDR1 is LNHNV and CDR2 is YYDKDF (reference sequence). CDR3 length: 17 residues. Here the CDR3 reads CATSRDGGRSGANVLTF. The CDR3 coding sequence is TGTGCCACCAGCAGAGACGGGGGGCGGTCTGGGGCCAACGTCCTGACTTTC.

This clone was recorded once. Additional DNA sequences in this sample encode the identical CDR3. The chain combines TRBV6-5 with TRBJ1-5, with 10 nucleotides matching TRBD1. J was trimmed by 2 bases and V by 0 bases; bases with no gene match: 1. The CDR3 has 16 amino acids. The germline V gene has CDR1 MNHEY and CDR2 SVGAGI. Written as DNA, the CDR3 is TGTGCCAGCAGTTACTCGGGGACAGGGGGCAATCAGCCCCAGCATTTT. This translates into CASSYSGTGGNQPQHF.

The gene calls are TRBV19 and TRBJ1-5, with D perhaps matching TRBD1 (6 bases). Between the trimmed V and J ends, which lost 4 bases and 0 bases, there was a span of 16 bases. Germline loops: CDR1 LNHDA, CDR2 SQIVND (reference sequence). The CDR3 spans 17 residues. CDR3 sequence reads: CASSTSGTPYSNQPQHF. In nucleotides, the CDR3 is TGTGCCAGTAGTACCTCCGGGACACCTTATAGCAATCAGCCCCAGCATTTT.